The 7 T cell receptor beta chains given below trace back to one sample, sequenced in a study of T-cell memory formation after mild COVID-19. TCRdb re-called the 5' RACE reads through MiXCR, storing one row per CDR3 protein. The sample holds about 270,000 distinct CDR3 sequences, under 20% seen once. Sample: PBMCs or a T cell subset sorted from them (not recorded which). These receptors all stem from a man aged 18 to 29 who had mild COVID-19 (a few samples of this study predate the infection). Cell type and time point are not known.

This chain joins TRBV7-9 and TRBJ2-2; D is perhaps TRBD1 or TRBD2 (5 bases each). Between the trimmed V and J ends, which lost 5 bases and 6 bases, there was a span of 19 bases. This CDR3 has 16 amino acids. Per the germline V gene, CDR1 is SEHNR and CDR2 is FQNEAQ (reference sequence). The CDR3 protein is CASSTRGDRGAGELFF. In DNA form, the CDR3 reads TGTGCCAGCAGCACCCGAGGGGACCGCGGCGCCGGGGAGCTGTTTTTT. Full variable domain (rest looked up from reference TRBV7-9 and TRBJ2-2): DTGVSQNPRHKITKRGQNVTFRCDPISEHNRLYWYRQTLGQGPEFLTYFQNEAQLEKSRLLSDRFSAERPKGSFSTLEIQRTEQGDSAMYLCASSTRGDRGAGELFFGEGSRLTVL.

The rearrangement uses TRBV4-1 and TRBJ2-7; D gene ambiguous. Germline values: CDR1 MGHRA, CDR2 YSYEKL. The length of the CDR3 is 14 residues. With 0 bases removed from V and 0 bases from J, the gap between germline ends came to 6 bases. CDR3 DNA sequence: TGCGCCAGCAGCCAAGAGGCCTACTCCTACGAGCAGTACGTC. Residues: CASSQEAYSYEQYV.

The rearrangement joins TRBV20-1 to TRBJ1-6, with D unclear. The V end lost 0 bases, the J end lost 0 bases, and 9 bases lay between the germline ends. The CDR3 covers 16 residues. The germline V gene encodes CDR1 DFQATT and CDR2 SNEGSKA (reference sequence). CDR3 sequence reads: CSARDRGSSYNSPLHF. DNA for the CDR3: TGCAGTGCTAGAGATCGAGGGAGCTCCTATAATTCACCCCTCCACTTT.

The rearrangement uses TRBV5-1 and TRBJ2-5; 7 positions match TRBD1. The CDR3 is made up of 14 amino acids. V was clipped by 4 bases and J by 2 bases; unmatched bases: 5. Per the germline V gene, CDR1 is SGHRS and CDR2 is YFSETQ. CDR3 DNA sequence: TGCGCCAGCAGCGAACCGGGACAGCAAGAGACCCAGTACTTC. Residues: CASSEPGQQETQYF.

This rearrangement joins TRBV4-3 to TRBJ1-5; no clear D. Trimming took 1 base from V and 3 from J, leaving 4 bases between them. Germline loops: CDR1 LGHNA, CDR2 YSLEER. The CDR3 spans 13 residues. The CDR3 sequence: CASSQGDNQPQHF. Here the CDR3 DNA reads TGCGCCAGCAGCCAAGGGGACAATCAGCCCCAGCATTTT.

This sequence joins TRBV6-2 or TRBV6-3 and TRBJ2-3; D is ambiguous. CDR1 MNHEY and CDR2 SVGEGT come from the germline V gene. CDR3 size: 13 residues. The V and J ends lost 4 bases and 2 bases respectively, with 7 bases between them. The CDR3 region has the DNA TGTGCCAGCAGTTCTAGTCCCACAGATACGCAGTATTTT. As protein: CASSSSPTDTQYF.

This clonotype was seen more than once but under ten times. The J gene is TRBJ2-2, the V gene TRBV7-9; 9 bases are a match to TRBD1. The CDR3 extends over 13 amino acids. Germline trimming cut 5 bases from V and 9 bases from J; bases unmatched to any gene: 4. Germline CDR1 and CDR2: SEHNR and FQNEAQ (reference sequence). The CDR3 coding sequence is TGTGCCAGCAGCGTAACAGGGGGCCGGGAGCTGTTTTTT. Translation: CASSVTGGRELFF.